This T cell receptor beta chain was sequenced in a study of metastatic and nonmetastatic thyroid tumors. Each patient came to thyroid surgery without any prior treatment (of any kind). V lost 4 bases and J lost 0, with 22 bases in between. There are 17 residues in the CDR3. Germline loops: CDR1 GTSNPN, CDR2 SVGIG (reference sequence). Using MiXCR, TCRdb reanalyzed the PCR reads. The sample shows 20,000 to 25,000 clones, roughly 21% of them seen only once. This clone was observed at least ten times. Being one base from a much bigger clone, this may be a read error. The same CDR3 also results from other DNA sequences found in this sample.

The chain joins TRBV30 to TRBJ2-7, with D perhaps matching TRBD1 (6 bases). Sample: blood. The TCR comes from a female donor with papillary thyroid cancer or a benign thyroid nodule (not recorded which). Some clones in this sample may be carry-over from other donors' samples. As DNA, the CDR3 is TGTGCCTGGAATCCGTTGACAGGAACGGCTATCTCCTACGAGCAGTACTTC. Its translation: CAWNPLTGTAISYEQYF.